The 26 T cell receptor beta chains listed next were all sequenced from one sample in a study of T cell responses to AZD1222 COVID-19 vaccine. Profiled with immunoSEQ multiplex PCR; TCRdb holds only in-frame clones, not every one. The table lists approximately 160,000 clones, more than 85% of them singletons. The sample in question was peripheral blood, obtained on day 0 of AZD1222 vaccination. The receptors come from an adult in good health.

The V and J genes are TRBV19 and TRBJ1-1, with 7 bases that match TRBD1. The germline V gene encodes CDR1 LNHDA and CDR2 SQIVND (reference sequence). CDR3 size: 13 residues. Trimming at V came to 5 bases and at J to 7 bases, leaving 7 bases not matched to a gene. The CDR3 DNA reads TGTGCCAGTAGTGTCACCCGGGACAGTGAAGCTTTCTTT. Encoded protein: CASSVTRDSEAFF.

The CDR3 bases are TGTGCCAGCAGCTCCGGGACTAGCCCAAGTCTAGCCAAAAACATTCAGTACTTC. It specifies CASSSGTSPSLAKNIQYF. The V and J genes are TRBV9 and TRBJ2-4, with 9 positions matching TRBD2. CDR1 and CDR2 (germline): SGDLS, YYNGEE. This CDR3 spans 18 amino acids. V gave up 4 bases and J gave up 0 bases; unmatched junction bases: 11.

V gene TRBV15 combines with J gene TRBJ1-4; D uncertain. Germline lookup yields CDR1 LNHNV and CDR2 YYDKDF (reference sequence). Trimming removed 5 bases at V and 8 bases at J, with 21 bases between. This CDR3 comprises 16 residues. The CDR3 DNA reads as TGTGCCACCAGCGAGAGCCTCCGGACCCGGAGAGAAAAACTGTTTTTT. Its translation is CATSESLRTRREKLFF.

V is TRBV4-3 and J is TRBJ1-2; no firm D call. CDR3 size: 14 residues. From germline, CDR1 is LGHNA and CDR2 YSLEER. V was cut by 0 bases and J by 8 bases, with 13 bases left in between. CDR3 nucleotide sequence: TGCGCCAGCAGCCAAGATCTCCCTGGGAACGGCTACACCTTC. It translates to CASSQDLPGNGYTF.

The rearrangement uses TRBV18 and TRBJ2-5, with D hard to call. CDR1 is KGHSH, CDR2 LQKENI, per germline. V was cut by 0 bases and J by 5 bases, with 10 bases left in between. CDR3 size: 14 residues. In DNA, the CDR3 is TGTGCCAGCTCACCACCGACCCTTGTTGAGACCCAGTACTTC. Protein: CASSPPTLVETQYF.

This chain joins TRBV28 and TRBJ2-2, with 7 nucleotides matching TRBD2. This CDR3 region has 15 residues. Trimming took 5 bases from V and 3 from J; bases not matched to a gene: 6. Germline CDR1 reads MDHEN; CDR2 reads SYDVKM. Written as DNA, the CDR3 is TGTGCCAGCAGTACCGCGGGAGTTTACACCGGGGAGCTGTTTTTT. Translating gives CASSTAGVYTGELFF.

This clone was seen only once. The chain combines TRBV11-2 with TRBJ1-6, with D hard to call. V dropped 3 bases and J dropped 3 bases, with 6 bases sitting between them. The CDR3 sequence is 14 residues long. Germline loops: CDR1 SGHAT, CDR2 FQNNGV. In nucleotides, the CDR3 is TGTGCCAGCAGCTTGAGGGACTATAATTCACCCCTCCACTTT. Translating gives CASSLRDYNSPLHF. The full variable domain, with the rest looked up from reference TRBV11-2 and TRBJ1-6, is EAGVAQSPRYKIIEKRQSVAFWCNPISGHATLYWYQQILGQGPKLLIQFQNNGVVDDSQLPKDRFSAERLKGVDSTLKIQPAKLEDSAVYLCASSLRDYNSPLHFGNGTRLTVT.

The chain carries TRBV9 and TRBJ1-2, with TRBD1 as a possible D gene (5 bases). The CDR3 contains 15 residues. CDR1 and CDR2 from the germline V gene are SGDLS and YYNGEE. V lost 2 bases to trimming and J lost 4 bases, with 15 bases between them. CDR3 DNA sequence: TGTGCCAGCAGCGTCCAAGTTCAGGGATCCTATGGCTACACCTTC. It yields the protein CASSVQVQGSYGYTF.

The sample holds a few counts of this clone. The chain combines TRBV6-5 with TRBJ2-7; TRBD1 matches at 7 bases. Germline V lookup: CDR1 MNHEY, CDR2 SVGAGI. The CDR3 consists of 14 residues. V shed 2 bases and J 5 bases; nucleotides not matched to a gene: 6. For the CDR3, the DNA is TGTGCCAGCAGTTACAGGGGGCGCAGGGACGAGCAGTACTTC. As protein: CASSYRGRRDEQYF.

This clone was seen only a few times. The V gene is TRBV4-3, the J gene TRBJ2-5, with TRBD1 matching over 9 bases. The V and J ends lost 1 base and 5 bases, in that order; junction bases with no gene match: 5. CDR1 and CDR2 from the germline V gene are LGHNA and YSLEER. This CDR3 comprises 15 residues. The CDR3 loop is CASSQGTGVGETQYF. CDR3 coding DNA: TGCGCCAGCAGCCAAGGGACAGGGGTAGGGGAGACCCAGTACTTC.

There are a few counts of this clone. V gene TRBV7-2 combines with J gene TRBJ1-2; TRBD1 agrees at 7 bases. The V and J ends lost 7 bases and 3 bases, in that order; junction bases with no gene match: 8. Germline CDR1 reads SGHTA; CDR2 reads FQGNSA. The length of the CDR3 is 14 residues. DNA of the CDR3: TGTGCCAGCACCCCGAACAGGGGCGACTATGGCTACACCTTC. Its protein is CASTPNRGDYGYTF.

The J gene is TRBJ1-4, the V gene TRBV5-1, with 7 nucleotides matching TRBD1. The CDR3 is 16 amino acids. Germline CDR1 and CDR2: SGHRS and YFSETQ. V shed 2 bases, J shed 8 bases, and the junction held 12 bases outside the gene matches. The CDR3 DNA is TGCGCCAGCAGCTTTGGCCGACAGGGTATTTGGGAAAAACTGTTTTTT. Translation gives CASSFGRQGIWEKLFF.

The CDR3 DNA follows: TGTGCCAGCAGCCAGAGACAGGGAGTGGTCGATGGCTACACCTTC. Translation gives CASSQRQGVVDGYTF. The chain couples TRBV6-2 or TRBV6-3 to TRBJ1-2; 7 positions agree with TRBD1. V shed 6 bases and J 6 bases; nucleotides not matched to a gene: 13. The CDR3 contains 15 residues. In germline, CDR1 is MNHEY, CDR2 SVGEGT.

The chain combines TRBV20-1 with TRBJ2-1; D could derive from TRBD1 or TRBD2 (5 bases each). The CDR3 is made up of 10 amino acids. V was pared by 6 bases and J by 7 bases, with 7 bases between. Germline V CDR1 and CDR2: DFQATT, SNEGSKA (reference sequence). The CDR3 region is CSAWGNEQFF. In DNA, the CDR3 is TGCAGTGCGTGGGGGAATGAGCAGTTCTTC.

J is TRBJ1-2 and V is TRBV3-1 (or the pseudogene TRBV3-2); 11 nucleotides line up with TRBD1. CDR3 size: 14 residues. The trim removed 4 bases at V and 3 bases at J, leaving 1 base unmatched. From germline, CDR1 is LGHDT and CDR2 YNNKEL (reference sequence). CDR3 loop: CASSRGQGDYGYTF. CDR3 in DNA: TGTGCCAGCAGCCGGGGACAGGGGGACTATGGCTACACCTTC.

For the CDR3, the DNA is TGTGCCAGCAGCACCAGGGACAGCCTAACCGGGGAGCTGTTTTTT. Translating it yields CASSTRDSLTGELFF. V usage is TRBV7-2 and J usage is TRBJ2-2; 7 bases match TRBD1. The germline V gene has CDR1 SGHTA and CDR2 FQGNSA. CDR3 length: 15 residues. J gave up 5 bases and V 5 bases, and 8 bases lay outside the gene matches.

This clone is labeled medium-sized. V and J are TRBV28 and TRBJ2-1; D tentatively reads TRBD1 or TRBD2 (6 bases each). The CDR3 runs to 16 residues. The germline gives CDR1 MDHEN, CDR2 SYDVKM. Trimming removed 5 bases from V and 4 bases from J, with 18 bases in between. CDR3 region: CASSPISGAGYNEQFF. CDR3 DNA sequence: TGTGCCAGCAGTCCTATTTCGGGGGCAGGATACAATGAGCAGTTCTTC.

V usage is TRBV5-1 and J usage is TRBJ2-7; D uncertain. The CDR3 runs to 15 residues. Trimming removed 3 bases from V and 3 bases from J, with 16 bases in between. Germline values: CDR1 SGHRS, CDR2 YFSETQ. CDR3 sequence (DNA): TGCGCCAGCAGCTCCCTCTCCACCTCGATCTACGAGCAGTACTTC. This sequence encodes CASSSLSTSIYEQYF. The full variable domain, rest sourced from reference TRBV5-1 and TRBJ2-7, is KAGVTQTPRYLIKTRGQQVTLSCSPISGHRSVSWYQQTPGQGLQFLFEYFSETQRNKGNFPGRFSGRQFSNSRSEMNVSTLELGDSALYLCASSSLSTSIYEQYFGPGTRLTVT.

The gene calls are TRBV6-5 and TRBJ2-5; the D is unclear. V was trimmed by 9 bases and J by 3 bases, leaving 14 bases between them. The germline CDR1 and CDR2 sequences are MNHEY and SVGAGI. This CDR3 region has 13 residues. The chain's CDR3 is CASLNVHEETQYF. The DNA of the CDR3 is TGTGCCAGTTTAAATGTCCACGAAGAGACCCAGTACTTC.

The chain has TRBV4-3 and TRBJ1-1, with 7 bases lining up with TRBD1. The germline CDR1 and CDR2 sequences are LGHNA and YSLEER. The J segment lost 5 bases and the V segment lost 0 bases, leaving 6 bases of the junction unmatched. The CDR3 extends over 15 amino acids. The CDR3 DNA reads TGCGCCAGCAGCCAAGATAGTCAGGGGGATACTGAAGCTTTCTTT. It yields the protein CASSQDSQGDTEAFF.

The chain links TRBV30 to TRBJ1-1, with D possibly being TRBD1 (5 bases). The germline CDR1 and CDR2 sequences are GTSNPN and SVGIG (reference sequence). CDR3 length: 16 amino acids. Deletions cut 3 bases from V and 1 base from J, with 18 bases between. CDR3 residues: CAWRPSRGTENTEAFF. Here the CDR3 DNA reads TGTGCCTGGAGGCCCTCCAGAGGGACTGAGAACACTGAAGCTTTCTTT.

The chain has TRBV3-1 (or the pseudogene TRBV3-2) and TRBJ2-2; D is unresolved. The CDR3 spans 13 residues. V was cut by 2 bases and J by 6 bases, with 7 bases left in between. CDR1 is LGHDT and CDR2 is YNNKEL in the germline V gene (reference sequence). The CDR3 region has the DNA TGTGCCAGCAGCCAAAGTGTCGCCGGGGAGCTGTTTTTT. Translation gives CASSQSVAGELFF.

The rearrangement joins TRBV6-2 or TRBV6-3 to TRBJ1-4; a possible D gene is TRBD1 (6 bases). The V gene's germline CDR1 is MNHEY and CDR2 SVGEGT. V shed 5 bases and J shed 7 bases, with 14 bases lying between them. The CDR3 spans 14 residues. The CDR3 region has the DNA TGTGCCAGCAGTGAGACAGGAACTGGTGAAAAACTGTTTTTT. Translated: CASSETGTGEKLFF.

The CDR3 region is CASSLARQLAFSGNTIYF. Written as DNA, the CDR3 is TGTGCCAGCAGCTTAGCCCGACAGTTAGCCTTCTCTGGAAACACCATATATTTT. The chain carries TRBV7-8 and TRBJ1-3, with D possibly matching TRBD1 (5 bases). V gave up 0 bases and J gave up 0 bases, with 15 bases separating them. The CDR3 totals 18 residues. The germline V gene encodes CDR1 SGHVS and CDR2 FQNEAQ.

In DNA form, the CDR3 reads TGTGCCAGCAGACATGGGGGCACCTATGGCTACACCTTC. It specifies CASRHGGTYGYTF. V is TRBV2 and J is TRBJ1-2; perhaps TRBD1 as D (6 bases). CDR3 length: 13 amino acids. The ends were cut back, 6 bases at V and 4 bases at J, with 12 bases in the middle. Germline lookup yields CDR1 SNHLY and CDR2 FYNNEI.

This chain links TRBV24-1 with TRBJ2-3, with D perhaps TRBD1 or TRBD2 (6 bases each). CDR1 and CDR2 (germline): KGHDR, SFDVKD. The ends were cut back, 9 bases at V and 2 bases at J, with 11 bases in the middle. The CDR3 covers 13 residues. CDR3 in amino acids: CATGGPATDTQYF. CDR3 DNA: TGTGCCACCGGGGGGCCGGCCACAGATACGCAGTATTTT.